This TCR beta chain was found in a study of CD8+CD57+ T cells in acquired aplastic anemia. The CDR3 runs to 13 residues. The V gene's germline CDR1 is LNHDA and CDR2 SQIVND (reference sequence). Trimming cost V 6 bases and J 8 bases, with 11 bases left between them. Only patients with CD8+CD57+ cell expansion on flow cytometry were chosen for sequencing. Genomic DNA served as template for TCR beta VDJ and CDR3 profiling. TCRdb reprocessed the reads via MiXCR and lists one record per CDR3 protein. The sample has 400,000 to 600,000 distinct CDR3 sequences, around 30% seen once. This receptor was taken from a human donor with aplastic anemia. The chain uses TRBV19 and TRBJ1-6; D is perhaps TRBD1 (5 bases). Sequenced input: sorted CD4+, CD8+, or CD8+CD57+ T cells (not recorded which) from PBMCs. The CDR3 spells CASRSRGDSPLHF. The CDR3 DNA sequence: TGTGCCAGTAGAAGTAGAGGGGATTCACCCCTCCACTTT.